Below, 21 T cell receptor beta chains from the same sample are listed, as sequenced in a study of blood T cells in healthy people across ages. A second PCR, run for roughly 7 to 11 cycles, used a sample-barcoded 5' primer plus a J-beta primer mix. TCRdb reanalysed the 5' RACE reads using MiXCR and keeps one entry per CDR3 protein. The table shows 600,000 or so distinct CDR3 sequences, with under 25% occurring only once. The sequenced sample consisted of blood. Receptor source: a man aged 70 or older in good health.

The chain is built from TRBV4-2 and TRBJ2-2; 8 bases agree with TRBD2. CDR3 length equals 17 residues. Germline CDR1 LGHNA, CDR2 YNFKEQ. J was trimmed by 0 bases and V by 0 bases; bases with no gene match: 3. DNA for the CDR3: TGTGCCAGCAGCCAAGACCTAGCGGGTCCGAACACCGGGGAGCTGTTTTTT. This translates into CASSQDLAGPNTGELFF.

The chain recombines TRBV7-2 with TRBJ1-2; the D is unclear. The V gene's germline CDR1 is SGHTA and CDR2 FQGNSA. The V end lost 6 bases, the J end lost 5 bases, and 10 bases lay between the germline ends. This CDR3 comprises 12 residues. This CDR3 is CASSYTEYGYTF. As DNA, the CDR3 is TGTGCCAGCAGTTATACAGAATATGGCTACACCTTC.

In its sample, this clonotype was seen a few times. DNA of the CDR3: TGTGCCAGCAGCTTAGCGGGTGTCACTGGAAACACCATATATTTT. Translated: CASSLAGVTGNTIYF. The rearrangement links TRBV7-2 to TRBJ1-3; no clear D gene. Germline V gives CDR1 SGHTA, CDR2 FQGNSA. This CDR3 has 15 residues. Deletions cut 0 bases from V and 2 bases from J, with 8 bases between.

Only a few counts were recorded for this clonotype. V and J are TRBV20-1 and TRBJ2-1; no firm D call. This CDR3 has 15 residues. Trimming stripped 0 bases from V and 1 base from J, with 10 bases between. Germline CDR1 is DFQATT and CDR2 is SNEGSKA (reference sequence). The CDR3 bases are TGCAGTGCTAGAGATCCGGCGGAGTCCTACAATGAGCAGTTCTTC. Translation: CSARDPAESYNEQFF.

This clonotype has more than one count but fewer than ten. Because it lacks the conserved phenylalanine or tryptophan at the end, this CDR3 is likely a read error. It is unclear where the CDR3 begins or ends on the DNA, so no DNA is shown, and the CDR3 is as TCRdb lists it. The CDR3 is CATSREGGPVVV. V is TRBV15 and J is TRBJ2-2; TRBD1 is the table's D call, not checked against the DNA. Germline-derived CDR1 and CDR2 are LNHNV and YYDKDF (reference sequence). The CDR3 is 12 amino acids long, termini counted.

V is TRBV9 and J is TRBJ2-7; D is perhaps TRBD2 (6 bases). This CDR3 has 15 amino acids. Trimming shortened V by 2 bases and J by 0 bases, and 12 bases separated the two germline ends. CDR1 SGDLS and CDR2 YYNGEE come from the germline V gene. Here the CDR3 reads CASSVGTLGSYEQYF. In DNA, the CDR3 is TGTGCCAGCAGCGTTGGGACTCTCGGCTCCTACGAGCAGTACTTC.

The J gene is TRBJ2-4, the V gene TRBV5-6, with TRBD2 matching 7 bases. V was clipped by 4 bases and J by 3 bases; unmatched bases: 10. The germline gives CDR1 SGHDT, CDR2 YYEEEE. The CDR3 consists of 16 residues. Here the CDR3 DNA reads TGTGCCAGCAGCGGCCGTTCTCTAGCGGTCAAAAACATTCAGTACTTC. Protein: CASSGRSLAVKNIQYF.

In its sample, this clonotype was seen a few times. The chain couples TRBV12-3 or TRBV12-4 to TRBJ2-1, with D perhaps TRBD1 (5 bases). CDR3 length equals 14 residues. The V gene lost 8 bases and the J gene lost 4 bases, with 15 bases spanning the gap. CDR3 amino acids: CASASRAGYNEQFF. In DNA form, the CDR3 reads TGTGCCAGCGCCTCTAGGGCAGGGTACAATGAGCAGTTCTTC.

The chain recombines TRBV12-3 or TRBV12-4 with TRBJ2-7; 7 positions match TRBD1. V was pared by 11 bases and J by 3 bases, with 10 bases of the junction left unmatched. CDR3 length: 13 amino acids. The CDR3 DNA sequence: TGTGCCCGCAACGACCGGACAGGCTACGAGCAGTACTTC. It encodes CARNDRTGYEQYF.

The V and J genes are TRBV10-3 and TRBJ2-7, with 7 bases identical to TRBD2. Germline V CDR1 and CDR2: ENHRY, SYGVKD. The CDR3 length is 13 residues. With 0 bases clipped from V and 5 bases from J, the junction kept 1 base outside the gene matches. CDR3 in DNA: TGTGCCATCAGTGAGTCGCGGGAGAACGAGCAGTACTTC. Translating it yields CAISESRENEQYF.

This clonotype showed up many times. The CDR3 sequence is CASSTSGRLQETQYF. The DNA of the CDR3 is TGTGCCAGCAGTACTAGCGGGAGGTTACAAGAGACCCAGTACTTC. This chain connects TRBV6-2 or TRBV6-3 to TRBJ2-5; 12 positions match TRBD2. Germline V gives CDR1 MNHEY, CDR2 SVGEGT. The V and J ends lost 5 bases and 2 bases, in that order; junction bases with no gene match: 3. The CDR3 is made up of 15 amino acids.

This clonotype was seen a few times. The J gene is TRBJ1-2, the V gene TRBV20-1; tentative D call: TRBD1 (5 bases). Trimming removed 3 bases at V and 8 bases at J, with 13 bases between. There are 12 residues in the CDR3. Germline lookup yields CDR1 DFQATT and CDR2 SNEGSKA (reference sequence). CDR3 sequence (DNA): TGCAGTGCTAGCGCAGGGTTTGCAGGCTACACCTTC. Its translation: CSASAGFAGYTF.

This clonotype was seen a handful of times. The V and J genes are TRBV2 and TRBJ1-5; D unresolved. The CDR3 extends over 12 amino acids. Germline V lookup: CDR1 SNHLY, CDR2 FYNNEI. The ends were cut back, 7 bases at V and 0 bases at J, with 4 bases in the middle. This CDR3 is CASTSSNQPQHF. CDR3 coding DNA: TGTGCCAGCACCAGTAGCAATCAGCCCCAGCATTTT.

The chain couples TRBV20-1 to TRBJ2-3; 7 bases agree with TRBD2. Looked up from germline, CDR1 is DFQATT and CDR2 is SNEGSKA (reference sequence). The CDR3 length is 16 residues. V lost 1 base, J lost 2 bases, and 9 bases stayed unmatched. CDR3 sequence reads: CSARGVREDTTDTQYF. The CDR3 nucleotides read TGCAGTGCTAGAGGGGTTCGGGAGGACACCACAGATACGCAGTATTTT.

This CDR3 is CASSQGTPAYYEQYF. CDR3 nucleotides: TGCGCCAGCAGCCAAGGGACACCCGCGTACTACGAGCAGTACTTC. The V and J genes are TRBV4-1 and TRBJ2-5, with a tentative D call TRBD1 (5 bases). The last part of the DNA fits TRBJ2-7 better; the J call may be wrong. Germline CDR1 MGHRA, CDR2 YSYEKL. The CDR3 runs to 15 residues.

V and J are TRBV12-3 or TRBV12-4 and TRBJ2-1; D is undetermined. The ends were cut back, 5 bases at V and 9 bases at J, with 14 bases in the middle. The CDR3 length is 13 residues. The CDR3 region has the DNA TGTGCCAGCAGTCCAGACCGGCTTTCTGAGCAGTTCTTC. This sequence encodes CASSPDRLSEQFF.

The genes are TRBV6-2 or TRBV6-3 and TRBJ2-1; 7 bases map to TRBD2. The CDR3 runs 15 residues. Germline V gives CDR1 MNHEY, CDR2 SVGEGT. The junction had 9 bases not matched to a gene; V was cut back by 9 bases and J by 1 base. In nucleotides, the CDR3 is TGTGCCAGTGGTAGCGGCGGGAGATCCTACAATGAGCAGTTCTTC. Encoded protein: CASGSGGRSYNEQFF.

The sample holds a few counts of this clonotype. Here the CDR3 reads CASSLGGVAPLGIQYF. The CDR3 nucleotides are TGTGCCAGCAGCTTAGGGGGGGTAGCGCCCCTGGGGATTCAGTACTTC. The rearrangement links TRBV7-2 to TRBJ2-4; D might be TRBD2 (6 bases). The CDR3 is 16 residues long. Germline values: CDR1 SGHTA, CDR2 FQGNSA. The V and J ends lost 1 base and 10 bases respectively, with 20 bases between them.

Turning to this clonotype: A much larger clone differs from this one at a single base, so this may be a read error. The CDR3 nucleotides are TGCAGTGCTAGAGGAAATAGCGGGACCTACAATGAGCAGTTCTTC. This gives the protein CSARGNSGTYNEQFF. This sequence joins TRBV20-1 and TRBJ2-5; the match to TRBD2 covers 8 bases. TRBJ2-1 explains the end of the DNA better; the J call may be wrong. CDR3 length equals 15 residues. In germline, CDR1 is DFQATT, CDR2 SNEGSKA (reference sequence).

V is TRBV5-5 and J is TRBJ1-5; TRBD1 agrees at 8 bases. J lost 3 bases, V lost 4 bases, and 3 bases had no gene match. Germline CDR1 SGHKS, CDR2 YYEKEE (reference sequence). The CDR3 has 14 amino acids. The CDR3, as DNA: TGTGCCAGCAGCGTGGGACAGGACAATCAGCCCCAGCATTTT. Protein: CASSVGQDNQPQHF.

In DNA, the CDR3 is TGTGCCAGCAGCTCAACAACTAGGCCAGATACGCAGTATTTT. As protein: CASSSTTRPDTQYF. The rearrangement uses TRBV7-3 and TRBJ2-3, with a weak D call TRBD2 (5 bases). Germline V lookup: CDR1 SGHTA, CDR2 FQGTGA. Between the trimmed V and J ends, which lost 4 bases and 4 bases, there was a span of 12 bases. CDR3 length: 14 amino acids.